The 22 T cell receptor beta chains listed next were all sequenced from one sample in a study of beta chain features in type 1 diabetes (dated by TCRdb to 2017 to 2018). To prepare the library, the immunoSEQ multiplex PCR assay was applied. The entire isolated RNA was reverse transcribed using the High Capacity cDNA Reverse Transcription Kit, and thus expressed TCRB transcripts were sequenced. As stored in TCRdb, this immuneACCESS dataset retains in-frame rearrangements with V and J assigned. A fraction of the clones does not appear; measured against another copy, unresolved V genes explain less than half of the discrepancy, and the remainder lacks a known reason. The sample includes 200,000 to 300,000 clones, with roughly 22% observed a single time. The leading ten clones occupy 0.028% of the sample. General conclusions and limits of the study: In all four CD4+ subsets, TCRB CDR3 length was moderately but significantly shorter in type 1 diabetes patients.

These TCRs' antigens remain unknown. What was sequenced was naive CD4+ T cells from blood. Read against the paper, the sample's cell subset or site label means: true naive CD4+ T cells. The receptors were gathered from a woman aged 40 to 50 with type 1 diabetes.

This clone was seen a handful of times. An end of the junction does not agree with germline; a read error may underlie this. The chain couples TRBV18 to TRBJ1-4, with a tentative D call TRBD1 (5 bases). CDR1 and CDR2 from the germline V gene are KGHSH and LQKENI. CDR3 size: 13 residues. CDR3 sequence reads: CASSPPMGGRLFF. DNA of the CDR3: TGTGCCAGCTCTCCACCGATGGGGGGAAGACTGTTTTTT.

A few counts support this clone. V is TRBV11-3 and J is TRBJ2-1; 8 positions agree with TRBD2. The CDR3 is 13 amino acids. Unmatched junction bases numbered 6, after V lost 5 bases and J lost 9 bases. From germline, CDR1 is SGHNT and CDR2 YENEEA. The CDR3 loop reads CASSQTGGSEQFF. CDR3 DNA: TGTGCCAGCAGCCAAACGGGGGGGTCTGAGCAGTTCTTC.

The CDR3 loop reads CASSSGTGVWNEQFF. CDR3 sequence (DNA): TGTGCCAGCAGCTCCGGGACAGGGGTGTGGAATGAGCAGTTCTTC. The chain carries TRBV7-9 and TRBJ2-1; 10 nucleotides match TRBD1. Germline V gene data show CDR1 as SEHNR and CDR2 as FQNEAQ (reference sequence). The length of the CDR3 is 15 residues. V lost 4 bases and J lost 7; bases outside the gene matches: 7.

This chain joins TRBV19 and TRBJ2-4; 10 bases map to TRBD1. Trimming cost V 5 bases and J 8 bases; bases outside gene matches: 6. The CDR3 loop spans 14 amino acids. Germline V gene lookup returns CDR1 LNHDA and CDR2 SQIVND (reference sequence). The CDR3 sequence is CASSPRQGADIQYF. CDR3 DNA: TGTGCCAGTAGTCCCCGACAGGGGGCAGACATTCAGTACTTC. Full variable domain (rest looked up from reference TRBV19 and TRBJ2-4): DGGITQSPKYLFRKEGQNVTLSCEQNLNHDAMYWYRQDPGQGLRLIYYSQIVNDFQKGDIAEGYSVSREKKESFPLTVTSAQKNPTAFYLCASSPRQGADIQYFGAGTRLSVL.

The chain has TRBV11-2 and TRBJ1-1; 11 nucleotides match TRBD1. Germline V CDR1 and CDR2: SGHAT, FQNNGV. V gave up 7 bases and J gave up 7 bases; unmatched junction bases: 8. The CDR3 contains 14 residues. CDR3 sequence: CASTLGQGADEAFF. For the CDR3, the DNA is TGTGCCAGCACTTTAGGACAGGGGGCCGATGAAGCTTTCTTT.

This clone was counted only a few times. V is TRBV29-1 and J is TRBJ2-7; D perhaps matches TRBD2 (6 bases). The ends were cut back, 6 bases at V and 1 base at J, with 13 bases in the middle. The CDR3 is made up of 13 amino acids. CDR1 is SQVTM, CDR2 ANQGSEA, per germline. In nucleotides, the CDR3 is TGCAGCGTCGGGGGTCGTTTGTCCTACGAGCAGTACTTC. Its protein is CSVGGRLSYEQYF.

This chain joins TRBV5-1 and TRBJ2-2; 7 nucleotides match TRBD1. The CDR3 contains 15 residues. The trim removed 4 bases at V and 3 bases at J, leaving 6 bases unmatched. CDR1 is SGHRS and CDR2 is YFSETQ in the germline V gene. The CDR3 is CASSPRQGDTGELFF. In DNA form, the CDR3 reads TGCGCCAGCAGCCCGCGACAGGGCGACACCGGGGAGCTGTTTTTT. Based on the CDR3 plus reference TRBV5-1 and TRBJ2-2, the full variable domain is KAGVTQTPRYLIKTRGQQVTLSCSPISGHRSVSWYQQTPGQGLQFLFEYFSETQRNKGNFPGRFSGRQFSNSRSEMNVSTLELGDSALYLCASSPRQGDTGELFFGEGSRLTVL.

This clone has just a few counts. This sequence joins TRBV5-1 and TRBJ2-1, with 10 bases matching TRBD2. The V gene's germline CDR1 is SGHRS and CDR2 YFSETQ. There are 15 residues in the CDR3. Unmatched junction bases numbered 2, after V lost 0 bases and J lost 5 bases. CDR3 sequence reads: CASSLDLAGDNEQFF. CDR3 DNA sequence: TGCGCCAGCAGCTTGGACCTAGCGGGGGACAATGAGCAGTTCTTC.

The chain links TRBV6-6 to TRBJ1-5, with unresolved D. The CDR3 totals 15 residues. Germline V gene sequence: CDR1 MNHNY, CDR2 SVGAGI (reference sequence). V lost 0 bases and J 1 base, leaving 7 bases between the germline ends. In DNA, the CDR3 is TGTGCCAGCAGTTACTCGGAGCCGAGCAATCAGCCCCAGCATTTT. Protein: CASSYSEPSNQPQHF.

The rearrangement joins TRBV28 to TRBJ2-1, with D possibly matching TRBD2 (7 bases). Germline CDR1 MDHEN, CDR2 SYDVKM. V lost 5 bases to trimming and J lost 2 bases, with 10 bases between them. This CDR3 comprises 14 residues. Here the CDR3 reads CASSGGGAYNEQFF. The CDR3 region has the DNA TGTGCCAGCAGTGGCGGGGGCGCCTACAATGAGCAGTTCTTC.

This clone showed up just a few times. The gene calls are TRBV4-1 and TRBJ2-7; 7 positions match TRBD1. The V and J ends lost 0 bases and 1 base, in that order; junction bases with no gene match: 9. The CDR3 length is 17 residues. Germline V lookup: CDR1 MGHRA, CDR2 YSYEKL. This CDR3 reads CASSQDRTGTESYEQYF. The CDR3 coding sequence is TGCGCCAGCAGCCAAGATAGAACCGGGACAGAATCCTACGAGCAGTACTTC.

The rearrangement uses TRBV5-1 and TRBJ2-2, with D tentatively TRBD2 (5 bases). Germline CDR1 and CDR2: SGHRS and YFSETQ. The V end was cut by 5 bases, the J end by 8 bases, with 7 bases between. The CDR3 is 11 amino acids. The CDR3 here is CASRGRGELFF. CDR3 sequence (DNA): TGCGCCAGCAGAGGGAGAGGGGAGCTGTTTTTT.

The CDR3 nucleotides read TGTGCCAGCAGCCCAAATGCCGAGGGTTTCGCAGATACGCAGTATTTT. It yields the protein CASSPNAEGFADTQYF. The V call is TRBV7-9, the J call TRBJ2-3, with TRBD2 as a possible D gene (5 bases). The V and J ends lost 5 bases and 4 bases respectively, with 19 bases between them. The CDR3 spans 16 residues. Germline assignment: CDR1 SEHNR and CDR2 FQNEAQ (reference sequence).

The V and J genes are TRBV30 and TRBJ1-1; D unresolved. Per the germline V gene, CDR1 is GTSNPN and CDR2 is SVGIG (reference sequence). Trimming cost V 1 base and J 3 bases, with 6 bases left between them. The CDR3 contains 12 residues. CDR3 nucleotides: TGTGCCTGGAGTGGGCGGTACACTGAAGCTTTCTTT. Translating gives CAWSGRYTEAFF.

This clone has just a few counts. J is TRBJ2-1 and V is TRBV23-1, with 12 bases aligning to TRBD2. TRBV23-1 is marked as an open reading frame, function uncertain. There are 19 residues in the CDR3. The V segment lost 3 bases and the J segment 5 bases; nucleotides outside the gene matches: 14. In nucleotides, the CDR3 is TGCGCCAGCAGTCAGCGCGGGGGGGCTAGCGGGAGGGATCACAATGAGCAGTTCTTC. This gives the protein CASSQRGGASGRDHNEQFF.

V gene TRBV6-6 combines with J gene TRBJ2-1, with D tentatively TRBD1 (5 bases). V lost 4 bases and J lost 0, with 13 bases in between. This CDR3 has 16 amino acids. The germline V gene encodes CDR1 MNHNY and CDR2 SVGAGI (reference sequence). CDR3 protein: CASSFIRQSSYNEQFF. CDR3 DNA sequence: TGTGCCAGCAGTTTCATTCGACAGAGCTCCTACAATGAGCAGTTCTTC.

J is TRBJ2-3 and V is TRBV7-2; 11 bases are a match to TRBD1. The trim removed 5 bases at V and 8 bases at J, leaving 6 bases unmatched. The CDR3 covers 14 residues. Germline V gene sequence: CDR1 SGHTA, CDR2 FQGNSA. CDR3 nucleotides: TGTGCCAGCAGCACCGGACAGGGGGCCAGTACGCAGTATTTT. The encoded protein is CASSTGQGASTQYF.

This clone has more than one count but fewer than ten. The rearrangement uses TRBV7-9 and TRBJ2-5; D gene unclear. V lost 5 bases and J 5 bases, leaving 6 bases between the germline ends. Germline V lookup: CDR1 SEHNR, CDR2 FQNEAQ (reference sequence). This CDR3 is built from 11 residues. DNA for the CDR3: TGTGCCAGCAGCCGAGTGGAGACCCAGTACTTC. Its protein is CASSRVETQYF. The full variable domain, rest sourced from reference TRBV7-9 and TRBJ2-5, is DTGVSQNPRHKITKRGQNVTFRCDPISEHNRLYWYRQTLGQGPEFLTYFQNEAQLEKSRLLSDRFSAERPKGSFSTLEIQRTEQGDSAMYLCASSRVETQYFGPGTRLLVL.

This chain links TRBV28 with TRBJ1-1, with D possibly TRBD1 on 5 matching bases. V lost 10 bases, J lost 5 bases, and 14 bases lay in between. CDR3 length equals 12 residues. In germline, CDR1 is MDHEN, CDR2 SYDVKM. CDR3 in amino acids: CATTPRGTEAFF. CDR3 nucleotides: TGTGCCACGACACCCCGGGGGACTGAAGCTTTCTTT.

This clone was counted once. The J gene is TRBJ2-3, the V gene TRBV18, with D possibly being TRBD1 (6 bases). This CDR3 is built from 17 residues. From germline, CDR1 is KGHSH and CDR2 LQKENI. Deletions cut 3 bases from V and 3 bases from J, with 19 bases between. Here the CDR3 reads CASSPTQQTGHTDTQYF. CDR3 bases: TGTGCCAGCTCACCGACCCAACAGACAGGCCATACAGATACGCAGTATTTT.

The CDR3 DNA reads TGCAGCGCAATAACAGGGGGCGGTCAGCCCCAGCATTTT. Residues: CSAITGGGQPQHF. The chain combines TRBV29-1 with TRBJ1-5; TRBD1 matches 9 bases. Trimming took 7 bases from V and 6 from J; bases not matched to a gene: 7. The V gene's germline CDR1 is SQVTM and CDR2 ANQGSEA. The CDR3 extends over 13 amino acids.

The chain employs TRBV29-1 and TRBJ1-1; TRBD1 aligns across 7 bases. The germline gives CDR1 SQVTM, CDR2 ANQGSEA. This CDR3 comprises 15 residues. J lost 4 bases, V lost 7 bases, and 15 bases had no gene match. CDR3 protein: CSAQSTGIVRTEAFF. The CDR3 region has the DNA TGCAGCGCTCAATCGACAGGGATTGTTCGCACTGAAGCTTTCTTT.